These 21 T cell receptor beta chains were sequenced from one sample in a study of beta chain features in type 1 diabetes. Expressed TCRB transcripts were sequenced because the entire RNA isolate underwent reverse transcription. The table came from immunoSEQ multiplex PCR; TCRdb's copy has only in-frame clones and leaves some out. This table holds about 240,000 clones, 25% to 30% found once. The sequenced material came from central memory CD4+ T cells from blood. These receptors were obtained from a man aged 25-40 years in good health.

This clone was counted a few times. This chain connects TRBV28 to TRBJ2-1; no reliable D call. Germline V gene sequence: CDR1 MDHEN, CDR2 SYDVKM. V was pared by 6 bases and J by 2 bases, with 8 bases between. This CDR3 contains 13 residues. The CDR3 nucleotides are TGTGCCAGCAGGCGGTCTGCCTACAATGAGCAGTTCTTC. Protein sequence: CASRRSAYNEQFF.

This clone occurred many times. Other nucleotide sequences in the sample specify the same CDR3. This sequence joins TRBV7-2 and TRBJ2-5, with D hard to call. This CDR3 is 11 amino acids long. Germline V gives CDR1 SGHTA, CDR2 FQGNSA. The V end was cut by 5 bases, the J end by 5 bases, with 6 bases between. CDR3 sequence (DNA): TGTGCCAGCAGCCTCCAGGAGACCCAGTACTTC. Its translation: CASSLQETQYF.

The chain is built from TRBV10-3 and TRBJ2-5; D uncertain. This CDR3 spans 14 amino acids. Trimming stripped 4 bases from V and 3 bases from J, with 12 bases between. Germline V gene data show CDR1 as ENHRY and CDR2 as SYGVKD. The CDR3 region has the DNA TGTGCCATCAGTGTCACCCGGAGAGAAGAGACCCAGTACTTC. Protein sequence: CAISVTRREETQYF.

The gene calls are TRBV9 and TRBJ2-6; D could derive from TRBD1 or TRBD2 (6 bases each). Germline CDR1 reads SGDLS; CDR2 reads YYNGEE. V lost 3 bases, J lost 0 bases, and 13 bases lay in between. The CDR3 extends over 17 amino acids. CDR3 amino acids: CASSAGTGASGANVLTF. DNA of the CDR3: TGTGCCAGCAGCGCCGGGACGGGGGCCTCTGGGGCCAACGTCCTGACTTTC.

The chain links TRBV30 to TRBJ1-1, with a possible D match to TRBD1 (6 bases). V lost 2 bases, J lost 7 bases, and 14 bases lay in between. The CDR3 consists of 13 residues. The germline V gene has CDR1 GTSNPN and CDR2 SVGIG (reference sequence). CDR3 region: CAWSQDRFYEAFF. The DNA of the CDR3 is TGTGCCTGGAGTCAGGACAGATTCTATGAAGCTTTCTTT.

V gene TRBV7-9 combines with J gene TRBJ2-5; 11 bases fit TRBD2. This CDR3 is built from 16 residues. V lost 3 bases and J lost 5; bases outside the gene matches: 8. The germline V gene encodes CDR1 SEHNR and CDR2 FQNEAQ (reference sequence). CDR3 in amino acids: CASSLPGLAGMETQYF. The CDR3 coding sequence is TGTGCCAGCAGCTTGCCAGGACTAGCGGGTATGGAGACCCAGTACTTC. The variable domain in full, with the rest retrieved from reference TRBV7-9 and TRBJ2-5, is DTGVSQNPRHKITKRGQNVTFRCDPISEHNRLYWYRQTLGQGPEFLTYFQNEAQLEKSRLLSDRFSAERPKGSFSTLEIQRTEQGDSAMYLCASSLPGLAGMETQYFGPGTRLLVL.

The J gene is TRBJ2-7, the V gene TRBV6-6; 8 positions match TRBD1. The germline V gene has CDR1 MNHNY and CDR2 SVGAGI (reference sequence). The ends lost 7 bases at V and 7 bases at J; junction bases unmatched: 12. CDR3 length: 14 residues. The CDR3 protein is CASKGSQGAREQYF. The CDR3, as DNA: TGTGCCAGCAAAGGGTCGCAGGGGGCGAGGGAGCAGTACTTC.

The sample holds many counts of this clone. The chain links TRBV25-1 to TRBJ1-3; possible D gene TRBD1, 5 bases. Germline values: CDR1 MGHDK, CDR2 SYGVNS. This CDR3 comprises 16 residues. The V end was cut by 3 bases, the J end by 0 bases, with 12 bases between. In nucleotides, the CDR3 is TGTGCCAGCAGTGACCCAGACAGCCACTCTGGAAACACCATATATTTT. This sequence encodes CASSDPDSHSGNTIYF.

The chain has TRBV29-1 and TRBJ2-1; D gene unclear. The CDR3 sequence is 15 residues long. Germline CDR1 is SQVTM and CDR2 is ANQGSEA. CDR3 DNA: TGCCGCGCCGAAGGCGGCAGACCGGAACACAATGAGCAGTTCTTC. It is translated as CRAEGGRPEHNEQFF.

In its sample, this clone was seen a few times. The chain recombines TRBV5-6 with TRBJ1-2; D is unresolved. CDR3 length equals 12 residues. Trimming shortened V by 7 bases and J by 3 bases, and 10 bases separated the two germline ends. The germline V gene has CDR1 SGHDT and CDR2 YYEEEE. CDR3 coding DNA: TGTGCCAGCGCGATTAGGGACTATGGCTACACCTTC. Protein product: CASAIRDYGYTF.

The CDR3 here is CASSPRQALSSTDTQYF. The CDR3 coding sequence is TGTGCCAGCTCACCAAGGCAGGCCCTCTCTAGCACAGATACGCAGTATTTT. The chain couples TRBV18 to TRBJ2-3; D is unclear. The CDR3 is 17 amino acids. Germline loops: CDR1 KGHSH, CDR2 LQKENI. Trimming pared 2 bases from V and 0 bases from J, leaving 15 bases between.

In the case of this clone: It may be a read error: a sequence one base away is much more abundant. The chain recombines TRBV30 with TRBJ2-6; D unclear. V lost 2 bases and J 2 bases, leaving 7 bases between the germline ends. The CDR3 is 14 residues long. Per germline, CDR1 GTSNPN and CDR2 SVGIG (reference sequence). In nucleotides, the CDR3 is TGTGCCTGGAGTCAGGCAGCTGGGGCCAACGTCCTGACTTTC. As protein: CAWSQAAGANVLTF.

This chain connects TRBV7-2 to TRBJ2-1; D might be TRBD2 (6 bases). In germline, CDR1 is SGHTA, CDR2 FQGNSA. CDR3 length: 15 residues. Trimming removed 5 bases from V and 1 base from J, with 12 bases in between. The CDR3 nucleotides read TGTGCCAGCAGCCCCAGAGCGGGTTCCTACAATGAGCAGTTCTTC. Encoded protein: CASSPRAGSYNEQFF.

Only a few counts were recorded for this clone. CDR3 nucleotides: TGTGCCAGCAGCTTAGAAAGGGGGGCGCCTACTGGGGCCCAGTACTTC. As protein: CASSLERGAPTGAQYF. V usage is TRBV7-9 and J usage is TRBJ2-5, with D possibly being TRBD1 or TRBD2 (6 bases each). There are 16 residues in the CDR3. The V end lost 1 base, the J end lost 9 bases, and 21 bases lay between the germline ends. The germline V gene encodes CDR1 SEHNR and CDR2 FQNEAQ (reference sequence).

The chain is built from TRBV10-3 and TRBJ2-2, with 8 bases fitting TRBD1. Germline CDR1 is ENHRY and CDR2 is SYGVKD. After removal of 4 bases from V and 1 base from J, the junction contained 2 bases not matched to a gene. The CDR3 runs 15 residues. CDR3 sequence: CAISAGTGNTGELFF. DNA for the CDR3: TGTGCCATCAGTGCCGGGACAGGGAACACCGGGGAGCTGTTTTTT.

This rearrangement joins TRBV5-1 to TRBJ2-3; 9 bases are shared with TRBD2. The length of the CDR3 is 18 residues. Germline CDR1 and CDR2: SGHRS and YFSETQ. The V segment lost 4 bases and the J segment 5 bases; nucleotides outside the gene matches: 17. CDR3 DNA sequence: TGCGCCAGCAGCAAGGGGTCCTCTAGCGGGAACCCGGGAGATACGCAGTATTTT. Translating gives CASSKGSSSGNPGDTQYF.

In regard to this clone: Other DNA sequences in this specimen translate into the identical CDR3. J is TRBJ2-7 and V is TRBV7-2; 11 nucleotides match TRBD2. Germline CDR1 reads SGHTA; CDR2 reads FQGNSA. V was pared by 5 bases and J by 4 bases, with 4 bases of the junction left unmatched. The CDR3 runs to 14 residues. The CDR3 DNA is TGTGCCAGCAGCCCTAGCGGGAGGACATACGAGCAGTACTTC. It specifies CASSPSGRTYEQYF.

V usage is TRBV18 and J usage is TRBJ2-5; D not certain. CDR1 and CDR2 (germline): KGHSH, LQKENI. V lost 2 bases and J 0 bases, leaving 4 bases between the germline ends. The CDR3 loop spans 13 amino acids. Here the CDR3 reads CASSPADQETQYF. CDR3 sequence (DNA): TGTGCCAGCTCACCAGCAGACCAAGAGACCCAGTACTTC.

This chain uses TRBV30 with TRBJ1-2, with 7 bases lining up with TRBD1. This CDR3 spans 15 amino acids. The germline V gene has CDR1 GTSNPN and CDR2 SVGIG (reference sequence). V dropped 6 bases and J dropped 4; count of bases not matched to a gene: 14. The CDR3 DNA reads TGTGCCTGTAGTTCCTTTGGACAGGCAGGCTATGGCTACACCTTC. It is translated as CACSSFGQAGYGYTF.

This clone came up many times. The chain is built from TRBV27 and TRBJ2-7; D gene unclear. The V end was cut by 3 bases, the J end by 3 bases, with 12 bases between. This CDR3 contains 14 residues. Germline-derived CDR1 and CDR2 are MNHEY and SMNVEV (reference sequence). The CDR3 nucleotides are TGTGCCAGCAGTTTGGGCATCATCGGCTACGAGCAGTACTTC. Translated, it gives CASSLGIIGYEQYF.

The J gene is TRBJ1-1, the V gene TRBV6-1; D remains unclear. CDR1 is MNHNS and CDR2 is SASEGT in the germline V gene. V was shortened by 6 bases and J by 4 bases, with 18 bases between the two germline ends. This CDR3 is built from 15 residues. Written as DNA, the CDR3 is TGTGCCAGCAGGCCAGAACTAAAGGGCGGCACTGAAGCTTTCTTT. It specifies CASRPELKGGTEAFF.